Sequencing of this TCR beta chain was carried out in a study of T-cell memory formation after mild COVID-19. Study in general: TCR clustering was largely donor specific.

TCRdb independently ran MiXCR on the 5' RACE reads; one entry per CDR3 protein. The data hold over 400,000 distinct CDR3 sequences, with less than 25% observed a single time. The ends were cut back, 1 base at V and 5 bases at J, with 8 bases in the middle. The CDR3 has 14 amino acids. The germline CDR1 and CDR2 sequences are SGHVS and FNYEAQ. General study points: Clones shrinking from day 15 to 85 showed even CD4/CD8 mixes; later expanders tilted CD4+. CD4+ contracting clones were mainly CM and EM; CD8+ ones, EMRA.

Comment on this clonotype: The antigen is unknown.

This TCR came from an adult woman who had mild COVID-19 (a few samples of this study predate the infection). Cell type and time point are not known. Material: PBMCs or a T cell subset sorted from them (not recorded which). The chain carries TRBV7-6 and TRBJ2-2; D is unclear. CDR3 in amino acids: CASSLVSQTGELFF. DNA of the CDR3: TGTGCCAGCAGCTTAGTGTCCCAGACCGGGGAGCTGTTTTTT. The full variable domain, completed using reference TRBV7-6 and TRBJ2-2, is GAGVSQSPRYKVTKRGQDVALRCDPISGHVSLYWYRQALGQGPEFLTYFNYEAQQDKSGLPNDRFSAERPEGSISTLTIQRTEQRDSAMYRCASSLVSQTGELFFGEGSRLTVL.